This TCR beta chain is drawn from a study of blood T cells in healthy people across ages. The study's findings and limits: Strong correlation linked observed beta diversity and percent naive T cells. Roughly linearly, TCR beta diversity per million T cells fell as age increased.

Alongside a J-beta primer mix, a sample-barcoded 5' primer served in a second PCR lasting roughly 7 to 12 cycles. TCRdb reanalysed the 5' RACE reads using MiXCR and keeps one entry per CDR3 protein. The profile shows about 680,000 distinct CDR3 sequences, roughly 50% of them singletons. Deletions cut 5 bases from V and 8 bases from J, with 14 bases between. Germline V gene data show CDR1 as MNHNS and CDR2 as SASEGT. The CDR3 runs to 13 residues. This clonotype was detected many times. The target antigen is unknown. The material sequenced was blood. The rearrangement links TRBV6-1 to TRBJ2-3, with D unclear. The sequence was obtained from a woman aged 60 to 75 in good health. The CDR3 is CASSTTQDGTQYF. The CDR3 coding sequence is TGTGCCAGCAGTACTACCCAAGACGGTACGCAGTATTTT.